The clone carrying this T cell receptor (beta chain) was seen more than once but under ten times. Its cognate antigen is unknown. The germline CDR1 and CDR2 sequences are MGHRA and YSYEKL. CDR3 length: 14 amino acids. V lost 0 bases and J lost 6, with 10 bases in between. This sample was included in a study of response to subunit inactivated influenza vaccine. General study points: Authors suggested that a seasonal influenza vaccination recruits few new T cells each time.

TCRdb ran MiXCR on the RT-PCR reads and lists one entry per CDR3 protein. The repertoire holds over 400,000 distinct CDR3 sequences, approximately 11% seen once, with less than 15% in the top ten. The chain couples TRBV4-1 to TRBJ2-3; D remains ambiguous. The input for sequencing was PBMCs from blood, taken 45 days after vaccination. The TCR was taken from a man aged 50 to 59 who received an inactivated influenza vaccine. The CDR3 region has the DNA TGCGCCAGCAGCCAAGATAGCTTCTGGGATACGCAGTATTTT. Protein product: CASSQDSFWDTQYF.